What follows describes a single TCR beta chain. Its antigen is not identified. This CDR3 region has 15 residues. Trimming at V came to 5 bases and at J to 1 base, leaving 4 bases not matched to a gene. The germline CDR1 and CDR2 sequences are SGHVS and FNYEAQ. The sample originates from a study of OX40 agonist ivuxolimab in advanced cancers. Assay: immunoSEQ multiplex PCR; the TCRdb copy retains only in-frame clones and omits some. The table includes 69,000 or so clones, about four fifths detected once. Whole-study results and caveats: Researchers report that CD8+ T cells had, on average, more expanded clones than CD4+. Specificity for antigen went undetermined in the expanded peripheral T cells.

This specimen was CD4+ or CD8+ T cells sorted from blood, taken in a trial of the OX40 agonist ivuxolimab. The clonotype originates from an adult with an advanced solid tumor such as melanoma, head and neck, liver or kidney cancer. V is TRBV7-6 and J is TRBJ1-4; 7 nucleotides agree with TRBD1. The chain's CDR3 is CASSVRQGTNEKLFF. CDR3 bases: TGTGCCAGCAGCGTACGACAGGGAACTAATGAAAAACTGTTTTTT.